Detailed here is one T cell receptor (beta chain). Its antigen is unknown. The sample belongs to a study of cytomegalovirus exposure and HLA in healthy donors. Study overall: A prior analysis found 90 million to 120 million unique TCR beta sequences from some 190 million T cells. Of the donors genotyped, some 400 in all, 65% to 90% fell in the Caucasian-associated ancestry cluster. Study-wide findings and caveats: Most TCR sequences proved rare, with some public TCRs found in many donors. The study put 150 or so TCR beta chains on its list as cytomegalovirus-associated.

V was clipped by 0 bases and J by 4 bases, with 11 bases between them. The CDR3 is made up of 14 amino acids. Germline CDR1 and CDR2: SGHNT and YYREEE (reference sequence). The study ran its PCR with 60 Vbeta and 13 Jbeta primers. TCRdb keeps only in-frame clones here, not all; method: immunoSEQ multiplex PCR. The sample shows over 150,000 clones, roughly four fifths of them seen only once. The sequenced sample was PBMCs. This rearrangement joins TRBV5-4 to TRBJ2-7; TRBD1 is a possible D gene (6 bases). The origin of this receptor is a man over 45 in good health and CMV-seropositive. CDR3 DNA sequence: TGTGCCAGCAGCTTGGATCTCGGGACATACGAGCAGTACTTC. It is translated as CASSLDLGTYEQYF.